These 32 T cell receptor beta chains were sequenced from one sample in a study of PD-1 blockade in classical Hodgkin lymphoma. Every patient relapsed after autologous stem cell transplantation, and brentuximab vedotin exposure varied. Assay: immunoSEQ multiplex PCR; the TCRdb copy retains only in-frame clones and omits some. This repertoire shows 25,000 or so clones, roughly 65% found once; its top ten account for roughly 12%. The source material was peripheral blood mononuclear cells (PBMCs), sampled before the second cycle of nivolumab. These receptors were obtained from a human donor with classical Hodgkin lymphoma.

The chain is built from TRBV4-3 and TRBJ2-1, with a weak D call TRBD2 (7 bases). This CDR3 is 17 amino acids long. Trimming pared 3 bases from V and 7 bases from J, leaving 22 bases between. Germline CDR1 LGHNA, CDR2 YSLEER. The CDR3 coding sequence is TGCGCCAGCAGCCAGGGGGGGGCGGGGAGTTTCGGTAATGAGCAGTTCTTC. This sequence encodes CASSQGGAGSFGNEQFF.

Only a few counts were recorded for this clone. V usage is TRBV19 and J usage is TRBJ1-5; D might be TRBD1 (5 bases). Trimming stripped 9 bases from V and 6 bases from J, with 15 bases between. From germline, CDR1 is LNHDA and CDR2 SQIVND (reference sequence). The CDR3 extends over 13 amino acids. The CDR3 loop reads CASQRGGGQPQHF. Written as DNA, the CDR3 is TGTGCCAGCCAGCGGGGCGGGGGTCAGCCCCAGCATTTT.

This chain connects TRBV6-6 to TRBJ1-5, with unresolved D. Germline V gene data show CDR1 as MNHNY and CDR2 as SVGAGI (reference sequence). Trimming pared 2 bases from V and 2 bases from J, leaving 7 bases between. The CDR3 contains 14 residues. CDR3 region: CASSYPGGNQPQHF. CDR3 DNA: TGTGCCAGCAGTTACCCCGGAGGCAATCAGCCCCAGCATTTT.

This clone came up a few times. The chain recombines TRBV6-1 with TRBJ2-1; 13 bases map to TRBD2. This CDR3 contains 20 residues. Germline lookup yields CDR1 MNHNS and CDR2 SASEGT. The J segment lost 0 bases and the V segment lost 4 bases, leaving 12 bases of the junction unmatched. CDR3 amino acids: CASSGRFGTSGESSYNEQFF. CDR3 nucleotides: TGTGCCAGCAGTGGGAGGTTTGGGACTAGCGGGGAGAGCTCCTACAATGAGCAGTTCTTC.

This CDR3 is CASSLGGQGAQGPRFF. The DNA for the CDR3 is TGTGCCAGCAGCTTAGGGGGACAGGGGGCGCAGGGCCCACGGTTCTTC. This chain joins TRBV11-2 and TRBJ2-1, with 12 bases identical to TRBD1. J was trimmed by 15 bases and V by 1 base; bases with no gene match: 13. The CDR3 loop spans 16 amino acids. Looked up from germline, CDR1 is SGHAT and CDR2 is FQNNGV. The full variable domain, rest sourced from reference TRBV11-2 and TRBJ2-1, is EAGVAQSPRYKIIEKRQSVAFWCNPISGHATLYWYQQILGQGPKLLIQFQNNGVVDDSQLPKDRFSAERLKGVDSTLKIQPAKLEDSAVYLCASSLGGQGAQGPRFFGPGTRLTVL.

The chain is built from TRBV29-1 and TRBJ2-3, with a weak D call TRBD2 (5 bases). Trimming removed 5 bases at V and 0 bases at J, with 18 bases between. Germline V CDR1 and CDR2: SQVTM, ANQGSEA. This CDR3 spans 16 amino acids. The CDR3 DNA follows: TGCAGCGTTCCTAATACTGTGACTACTAGCACAGATACGCAGTATTTT. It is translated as CSVPNTVTTSTDTQYF.

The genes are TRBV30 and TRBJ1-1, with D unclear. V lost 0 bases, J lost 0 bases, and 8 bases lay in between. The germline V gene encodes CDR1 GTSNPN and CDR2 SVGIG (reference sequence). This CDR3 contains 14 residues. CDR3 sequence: CAWSVHGMNTEAFF. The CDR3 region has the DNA TGTGCCTGGAGTGTACACGGCATGAACACTGAAGCTTTCTTT.

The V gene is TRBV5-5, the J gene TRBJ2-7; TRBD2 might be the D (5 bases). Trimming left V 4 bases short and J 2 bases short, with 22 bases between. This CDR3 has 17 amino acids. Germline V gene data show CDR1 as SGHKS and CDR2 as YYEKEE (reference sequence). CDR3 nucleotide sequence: TGTGCCAGCAGCGCTGCCGGGTCTAGGGCCGGGGCCTACGAGCAGTACTTC. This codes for CASSAAGSRAGAYEQYF.

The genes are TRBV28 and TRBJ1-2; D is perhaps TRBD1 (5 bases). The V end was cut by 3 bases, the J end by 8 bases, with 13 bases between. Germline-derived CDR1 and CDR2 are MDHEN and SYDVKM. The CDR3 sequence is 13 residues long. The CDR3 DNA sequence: TGTGCCAGCAGTTTGTGGGGCCGGGGGGGCTACACCTTC. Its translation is CASSLWGRGGYTF.

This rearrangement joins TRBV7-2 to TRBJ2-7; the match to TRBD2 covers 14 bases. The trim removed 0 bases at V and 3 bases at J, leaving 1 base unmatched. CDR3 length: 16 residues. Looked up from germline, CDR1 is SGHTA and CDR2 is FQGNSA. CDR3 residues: CASSLAGTSGSYEQYF. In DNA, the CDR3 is TGTGCCAGCAGCTTAGCAGGGACTAGCGGGAGCTACGAGCAGTACTTC.

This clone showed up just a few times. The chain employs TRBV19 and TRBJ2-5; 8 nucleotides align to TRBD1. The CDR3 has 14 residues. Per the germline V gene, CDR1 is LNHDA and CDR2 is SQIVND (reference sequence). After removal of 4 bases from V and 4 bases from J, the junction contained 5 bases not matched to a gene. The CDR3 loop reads CASSTRTGRETQYF. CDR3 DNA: TGTGCCAGTAGTACCCGGACAGGGAGAGAGACCCAGTACTTC.

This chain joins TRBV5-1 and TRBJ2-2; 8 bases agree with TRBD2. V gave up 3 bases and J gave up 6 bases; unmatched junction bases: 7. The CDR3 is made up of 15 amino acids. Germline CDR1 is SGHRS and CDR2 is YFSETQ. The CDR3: CASSYLAGKAGELFF. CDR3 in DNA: TGCGCCAGCAGCTATTTAGCGGGAAAAGCCGGGGAGCTGTTTTTT.

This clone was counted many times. This chain's CDR3 is CASSPAGTVNTEAFF. The CDR3 DNA reads TGTGCCAGCAGCCCGGCCGGGACGGTGAACACTGAAGCTTTCTTT. The rearrangement joins TRBV7-2 to TRBJ1-1; perhaps TRBD1 as D (5 bases). The germline CDR1 and CDR2 sequences are SGHTA and FQGNSA. This CDR3 is 15 amino acids long. The V end lost 5 bases, the J end lost 0 bases, and 13 bases lay between the germline ends.

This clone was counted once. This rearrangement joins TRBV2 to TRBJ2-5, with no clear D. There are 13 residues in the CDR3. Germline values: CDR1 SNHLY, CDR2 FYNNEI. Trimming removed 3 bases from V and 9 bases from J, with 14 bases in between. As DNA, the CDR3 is TGTGCCAGCAGTGACTCACTCCCCAGTGCCCAGTACTTC. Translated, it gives CASSDSLPSAQYF.

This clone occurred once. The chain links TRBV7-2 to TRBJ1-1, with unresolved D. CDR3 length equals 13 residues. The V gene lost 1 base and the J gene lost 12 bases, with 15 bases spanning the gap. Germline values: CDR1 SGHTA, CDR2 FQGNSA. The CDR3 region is CASSLVSGRRTFF. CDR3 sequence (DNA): TGTGCCAGCAGCTTAGTATCTGGCCGGCGGACTTTCTTT.

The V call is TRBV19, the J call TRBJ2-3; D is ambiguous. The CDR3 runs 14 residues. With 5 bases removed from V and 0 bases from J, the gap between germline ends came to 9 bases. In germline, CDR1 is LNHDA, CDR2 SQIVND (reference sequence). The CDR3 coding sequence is TGTGCCAGTAGTTGGGGTACCAGCACAGATACGCAGTATTTT. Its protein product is CASSWGTSTDTQYF. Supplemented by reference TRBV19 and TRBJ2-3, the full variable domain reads DGGITQSPKYLFRKEGQNVTLSCEQNLNHDAMYWYRQDPGQGLRLIYYSQIVNDFQKGDIAEGYSVSREKKESFPLTVTSAQKNPTAFYLCASSWGTSTDTQYFGPGTRLTVL.

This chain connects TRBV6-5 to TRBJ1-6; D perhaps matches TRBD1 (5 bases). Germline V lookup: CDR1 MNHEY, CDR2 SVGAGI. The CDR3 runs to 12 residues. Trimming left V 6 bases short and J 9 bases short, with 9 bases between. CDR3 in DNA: TGTGCCAGCAGCCAGGGTTCTTCACCCCTCCACTTT. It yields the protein CASSQGSSPLHF.

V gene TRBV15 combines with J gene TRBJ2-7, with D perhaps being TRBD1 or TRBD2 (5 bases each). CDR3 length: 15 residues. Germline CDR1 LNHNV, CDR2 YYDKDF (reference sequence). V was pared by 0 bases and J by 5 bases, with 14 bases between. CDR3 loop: CATSRDPQGRNEQYF. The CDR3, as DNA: TGTGCCACCAGCAGAGATCCTCAGGGACGGAACGAGCAGTACTTC.

The CDR3 DNA follows: TGTGCCAGTATTCGGCAGGGGGGTACTGAAGCTTTCTTT. It encodes CASIRQGGTEAFF. The J gene is TRBJ1-1, the V gene TRBV19, with 7 bases fitting TRBD1. The CDR3 is 13 amino acids. Germline V gives CDR1 LNHDA, CDR2 SQIVND (reference sequence). The junction had 7 bases not matched to a gene; V was cut back by 7 bases and J by 5 bases.

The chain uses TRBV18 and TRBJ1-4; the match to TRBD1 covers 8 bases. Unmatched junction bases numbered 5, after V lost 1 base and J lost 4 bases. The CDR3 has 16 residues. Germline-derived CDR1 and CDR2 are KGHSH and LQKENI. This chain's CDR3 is CASSPRAGGLNEKLFF. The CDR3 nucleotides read TGTGCCAGCTCACCACGCGCAGGGGGCCTTAATGAAAAACTGTTTTTT.

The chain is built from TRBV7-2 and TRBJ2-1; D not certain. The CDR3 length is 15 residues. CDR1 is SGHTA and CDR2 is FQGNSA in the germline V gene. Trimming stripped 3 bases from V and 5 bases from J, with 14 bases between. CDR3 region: CASSFSRQVHNEQFF. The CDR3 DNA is TGTGCCAGCAGCTTCAGCCGGCAGGTGCACAATGAGCAGTTCTTC. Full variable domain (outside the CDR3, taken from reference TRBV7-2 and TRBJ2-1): GAGVSQSPSNKVTEKGKDVELRCDPISGHTALYWYRQSLGQGLEFLIYFQGNSAPDKSGLPSDRFSAERTGGSVSTLTIQRTQQEDSAVYLCASSFSRQVHNEQFFGPGTRLTVL.

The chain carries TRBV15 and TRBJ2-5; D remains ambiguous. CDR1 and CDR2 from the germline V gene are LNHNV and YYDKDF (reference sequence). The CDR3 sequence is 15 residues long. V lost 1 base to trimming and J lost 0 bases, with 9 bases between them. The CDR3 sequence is CATSRGISDQETQYF. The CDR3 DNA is TGTGCCACCAGCAGAGGGATATCGGACCAAGAGACCCAGTACTTC.

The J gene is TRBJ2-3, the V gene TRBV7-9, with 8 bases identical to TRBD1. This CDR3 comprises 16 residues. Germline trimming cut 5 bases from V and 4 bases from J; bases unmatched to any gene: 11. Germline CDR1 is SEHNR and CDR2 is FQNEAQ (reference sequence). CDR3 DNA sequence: TGTGCCAGCAGCGATGGACAGGGACCGTGGGCAGATACGCAGTATTTT. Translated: CASSDGQGPWADTQYF.

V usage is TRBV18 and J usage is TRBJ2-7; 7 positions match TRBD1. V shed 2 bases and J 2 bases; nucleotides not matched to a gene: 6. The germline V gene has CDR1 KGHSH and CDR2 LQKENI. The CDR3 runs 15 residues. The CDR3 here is CASSPARDRTYEQYF. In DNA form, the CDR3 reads TGTGCCAGCTCACCAGCTCGGGACAGAACCTACGAGCAGTACTTC.

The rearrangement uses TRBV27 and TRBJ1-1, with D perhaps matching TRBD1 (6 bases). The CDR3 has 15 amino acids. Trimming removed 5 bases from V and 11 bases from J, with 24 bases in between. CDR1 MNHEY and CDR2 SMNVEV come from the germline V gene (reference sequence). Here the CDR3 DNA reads TGTGCCAGCAGTCCGGACCGAGGCAGGGGAAGAAGTGCTTTCTTT. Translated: CASSPDRGRGRSAFF.

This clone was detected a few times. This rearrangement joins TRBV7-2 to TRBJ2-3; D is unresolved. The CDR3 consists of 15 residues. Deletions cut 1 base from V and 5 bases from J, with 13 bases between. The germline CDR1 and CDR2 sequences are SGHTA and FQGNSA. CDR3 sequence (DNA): TGTGCCAGCAGCTTAGTGGCTTGGGCCGGAGATACGCAGTATTTT. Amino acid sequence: CASSLVAWAGDTQYF.

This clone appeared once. The CDR3 DNA reads as TGTGCCAGCAGCTTTACCGGGACTAGCTCCTACGAGCAGTACTTC. Its protein is CASSFTGTSSYEQYF. The rearrangement links TRBV11-1 to TRBJ2-7; 8 nucleotides agree with TRBD2. After removal of 3 bases from V and 0 bases from J, the junction contained 4 bases not matched to a gene. This CDR3 comprises 15 residues. Germline assignment: CDR1 SGHAT and CDR2 FQDESV (reference sequence).

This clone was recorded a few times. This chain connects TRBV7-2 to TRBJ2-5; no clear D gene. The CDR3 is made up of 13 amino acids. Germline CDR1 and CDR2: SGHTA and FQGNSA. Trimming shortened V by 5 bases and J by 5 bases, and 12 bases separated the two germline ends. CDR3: CASSPTFGETQYF. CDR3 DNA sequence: TGTGCCAGCAGCCCCACCTTTGGGGAGACCCAGTACTTC.

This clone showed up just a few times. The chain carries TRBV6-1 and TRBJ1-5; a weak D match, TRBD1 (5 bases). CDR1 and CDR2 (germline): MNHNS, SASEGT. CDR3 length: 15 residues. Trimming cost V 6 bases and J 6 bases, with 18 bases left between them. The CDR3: CASSGRGTWGQPQHF. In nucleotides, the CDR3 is TGTGCCAGCAGCGGACGGGGCACTTGGGGTCAGCCCCAGCATTTT.

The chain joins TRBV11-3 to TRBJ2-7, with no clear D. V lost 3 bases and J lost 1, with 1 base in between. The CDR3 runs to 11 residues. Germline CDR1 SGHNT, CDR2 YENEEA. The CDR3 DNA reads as TGTGCCAGCAGCTTTTCCTACGAGCAGTACTTC. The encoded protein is CASSFSYEQYF.

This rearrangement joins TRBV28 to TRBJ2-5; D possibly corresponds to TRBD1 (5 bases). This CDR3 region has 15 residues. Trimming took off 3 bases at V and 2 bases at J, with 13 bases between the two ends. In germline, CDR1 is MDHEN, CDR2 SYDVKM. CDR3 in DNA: TGTGCCAGCAGTTTTGCAGGGCCTTCTCAAGAGACCCAGTACTTC. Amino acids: CASSFAGPSQETQYF.

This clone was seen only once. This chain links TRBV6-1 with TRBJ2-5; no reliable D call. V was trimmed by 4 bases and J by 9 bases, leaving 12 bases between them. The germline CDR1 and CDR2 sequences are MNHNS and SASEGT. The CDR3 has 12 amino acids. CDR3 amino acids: CASSAQTWAQYF. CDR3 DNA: TGTGCCAGCAGTGCACAGACGTGGGCCCAGTACTTC.